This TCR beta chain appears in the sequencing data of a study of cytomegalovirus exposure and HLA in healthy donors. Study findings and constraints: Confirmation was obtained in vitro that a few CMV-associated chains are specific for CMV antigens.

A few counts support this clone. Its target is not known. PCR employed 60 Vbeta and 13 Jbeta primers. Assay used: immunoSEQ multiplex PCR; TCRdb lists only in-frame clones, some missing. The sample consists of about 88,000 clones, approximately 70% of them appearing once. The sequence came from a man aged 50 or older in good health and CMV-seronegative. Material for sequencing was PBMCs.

The CDR3 sequence is CASSYAPGQTPLHF. The CDR3 nucleotides read TGTGCCAGCAGTTACGCGCCAGGGCAAACACCCCTCCACTTT. V usage is TRBV6-5 and J usage is TRBJ1-6; D may be TRBD1 (5 bases). This CDR3 is built from 14 residues. The germline CDR1 and CDR2 sequences are MNHEY and SVGAGI. V lost 2 bases to trimming and J lost 11 bases, with 13 bases between them.